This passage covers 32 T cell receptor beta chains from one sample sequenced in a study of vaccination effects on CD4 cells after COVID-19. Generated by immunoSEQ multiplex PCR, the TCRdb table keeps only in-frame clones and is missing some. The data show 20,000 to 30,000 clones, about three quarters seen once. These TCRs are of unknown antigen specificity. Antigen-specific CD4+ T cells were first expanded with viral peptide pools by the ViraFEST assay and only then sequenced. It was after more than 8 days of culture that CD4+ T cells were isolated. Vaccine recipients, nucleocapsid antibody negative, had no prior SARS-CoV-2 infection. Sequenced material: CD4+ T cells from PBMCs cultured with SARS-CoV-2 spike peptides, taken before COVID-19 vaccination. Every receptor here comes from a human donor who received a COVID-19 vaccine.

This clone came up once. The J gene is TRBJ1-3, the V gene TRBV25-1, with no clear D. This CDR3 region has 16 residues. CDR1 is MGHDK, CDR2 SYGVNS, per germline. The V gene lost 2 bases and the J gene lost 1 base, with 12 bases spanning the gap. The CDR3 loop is CASSETEGWSGNTIYF. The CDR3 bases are TGTGCCAGCAGTGAAACGGAGGGTTGGTCTGGAAACACCATATATTTT.

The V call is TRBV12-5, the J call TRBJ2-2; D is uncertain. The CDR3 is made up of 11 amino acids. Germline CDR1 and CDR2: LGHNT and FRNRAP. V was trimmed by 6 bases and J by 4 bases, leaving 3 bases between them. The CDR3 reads CASGSTGELFF. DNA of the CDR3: TGTGCTAGTGGATCCACCGGGGAGCTGTTTTTT.

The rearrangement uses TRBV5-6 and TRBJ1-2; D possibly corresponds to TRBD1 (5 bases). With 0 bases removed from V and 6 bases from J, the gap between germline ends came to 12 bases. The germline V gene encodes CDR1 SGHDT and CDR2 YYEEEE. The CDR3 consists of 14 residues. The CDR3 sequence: CASSLAGGVNGYTF. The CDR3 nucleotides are TGTGCCAGCAGCTTGGCGGGGGGAGTTAATGGCTACACCTTC.

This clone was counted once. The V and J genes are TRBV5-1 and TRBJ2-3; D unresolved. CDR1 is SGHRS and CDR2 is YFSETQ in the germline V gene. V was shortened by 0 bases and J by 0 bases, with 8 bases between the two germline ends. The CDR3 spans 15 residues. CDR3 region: CASSLDRPSTDTQYF. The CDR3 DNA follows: TGCGCCAGCAGCTTGGACAGACCTAGCACAGATACGCAGTATTTT.

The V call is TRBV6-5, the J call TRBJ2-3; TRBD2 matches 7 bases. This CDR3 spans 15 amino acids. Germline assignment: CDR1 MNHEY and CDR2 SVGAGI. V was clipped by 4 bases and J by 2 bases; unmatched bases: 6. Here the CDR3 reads CASSSRERDTDTQYF. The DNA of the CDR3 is TGTGCCAGCAGTTCCAGAGAGCGGGACACAGATACGCAGTATTTT.

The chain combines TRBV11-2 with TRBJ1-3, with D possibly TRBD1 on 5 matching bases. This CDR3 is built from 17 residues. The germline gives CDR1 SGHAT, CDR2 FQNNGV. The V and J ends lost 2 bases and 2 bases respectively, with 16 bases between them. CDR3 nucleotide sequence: TGTGCCAGCAGCTTACCGACCGGACAACACGCTGGAAACACCATATATTTT. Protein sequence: CASSLPTGQHAGNTIYF.

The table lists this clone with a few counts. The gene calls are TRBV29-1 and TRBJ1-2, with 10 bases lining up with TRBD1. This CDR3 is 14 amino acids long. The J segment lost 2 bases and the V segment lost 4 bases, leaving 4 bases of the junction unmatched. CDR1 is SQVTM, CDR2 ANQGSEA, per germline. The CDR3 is CSVGSGQGNYGYTF. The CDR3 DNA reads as TGCAGCGTTGGGTCGGGACAGGGGAACTATGGCTACACCTTC. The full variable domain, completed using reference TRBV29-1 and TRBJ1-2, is SAVISQKPSRDICQRGTSLTIQCQVDSQVTMMFWYRQQPGQSLTLIATANQGSEATYESGFVIDKFPISRPNLTFSTLTVSNMSPEDSSIYLCSVGSGQGNYGYTFGSGTRLTVV.

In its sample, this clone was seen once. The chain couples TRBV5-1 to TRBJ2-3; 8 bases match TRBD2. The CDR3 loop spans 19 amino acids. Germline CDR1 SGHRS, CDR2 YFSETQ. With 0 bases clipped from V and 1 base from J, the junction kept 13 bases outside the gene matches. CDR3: CASSLASGTSKVGTDTQYF. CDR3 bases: TGCGCCAGCAGCTTGGCCTCCGGGACTAGTAAGGTAGGCACAGATACGCAGTATTTT. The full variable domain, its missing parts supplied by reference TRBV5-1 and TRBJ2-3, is KAGVTQTPRYLIKTRGQQVTLSCSPISGHRSVSWYQQTPGQGLQFLFEYFSETQRNKGNFPGRFSGRQFSNSRSEMNVSTLELGDSALYLCASSLASGTSKVGTDTQYFGPGTRLTVL.

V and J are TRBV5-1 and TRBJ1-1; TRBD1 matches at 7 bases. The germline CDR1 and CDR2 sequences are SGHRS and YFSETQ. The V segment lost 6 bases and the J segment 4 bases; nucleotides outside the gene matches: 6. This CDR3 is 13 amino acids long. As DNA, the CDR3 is TGCGCCAGCACTACAGGGGCAGGCACTGAAGCTTTCTTT. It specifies CASTTGAGTEAFF.

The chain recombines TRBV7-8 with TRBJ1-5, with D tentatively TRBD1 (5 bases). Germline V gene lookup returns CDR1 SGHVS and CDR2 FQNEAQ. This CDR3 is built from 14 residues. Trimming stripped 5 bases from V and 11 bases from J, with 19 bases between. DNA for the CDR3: TGTGCCAGCAGCCTTGGGGGGGGAGAATGGACCCAGCATTTT. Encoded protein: CASSLGGGEWTQHF.

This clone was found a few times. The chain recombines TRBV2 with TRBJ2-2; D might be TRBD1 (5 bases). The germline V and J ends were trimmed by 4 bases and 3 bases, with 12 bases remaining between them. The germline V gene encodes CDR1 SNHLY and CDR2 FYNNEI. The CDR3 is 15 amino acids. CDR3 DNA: TGTGCCAGCAGTGTAATAGGGGTGGACACCGGGGAGCTGTTTTTT. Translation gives CASSVIGVDTGELFF.

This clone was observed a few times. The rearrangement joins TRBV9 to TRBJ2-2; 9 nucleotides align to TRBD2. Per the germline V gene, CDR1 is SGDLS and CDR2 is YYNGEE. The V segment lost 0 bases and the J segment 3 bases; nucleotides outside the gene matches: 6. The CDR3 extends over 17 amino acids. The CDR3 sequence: CASSVDLRGGYTGELFF. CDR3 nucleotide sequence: TGTGCCAGCAGCGTAGACTTGCGGGGGGGATACACCGGGGAGCTGTTTTTT.

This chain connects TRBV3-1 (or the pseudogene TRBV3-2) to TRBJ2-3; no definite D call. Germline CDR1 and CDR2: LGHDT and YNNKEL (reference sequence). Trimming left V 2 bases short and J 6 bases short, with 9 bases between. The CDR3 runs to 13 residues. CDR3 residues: CASSQNPADTQYF. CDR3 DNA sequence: TGTGCCAGCAGCCAAAACCCAGCGGATACGCAGTATTTT.

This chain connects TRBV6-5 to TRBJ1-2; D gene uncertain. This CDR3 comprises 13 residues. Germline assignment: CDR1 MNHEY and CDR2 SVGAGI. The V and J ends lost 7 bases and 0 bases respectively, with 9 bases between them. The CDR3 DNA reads TGTGCCAGCAATATACCGCCTAACTATGGCTACACCTTC. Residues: CASNIPPNYGYTF.

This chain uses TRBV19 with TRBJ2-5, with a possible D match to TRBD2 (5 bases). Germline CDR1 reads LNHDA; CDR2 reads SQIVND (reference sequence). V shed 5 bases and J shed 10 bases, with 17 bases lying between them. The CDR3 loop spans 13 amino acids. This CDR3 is CASSPSSEGSQYF. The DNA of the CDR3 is TGTGCCAGTAGTCCTTCCAGCGAGGGTAGCCAGTACTTC.

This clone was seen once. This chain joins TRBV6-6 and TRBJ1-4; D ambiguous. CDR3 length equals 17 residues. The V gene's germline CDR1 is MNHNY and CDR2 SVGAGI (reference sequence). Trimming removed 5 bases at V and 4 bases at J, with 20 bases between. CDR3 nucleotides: TGTGCCAGCAGTCCTCTCGATGCGCGGGGTGGTAATGAAAAACTGTTTTTT. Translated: CASSPLDARGGNEKLFF.

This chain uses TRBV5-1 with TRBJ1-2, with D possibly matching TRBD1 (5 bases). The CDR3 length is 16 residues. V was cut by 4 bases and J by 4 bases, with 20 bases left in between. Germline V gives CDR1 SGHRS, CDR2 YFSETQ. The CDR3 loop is CASSEPARDSGYGYTF. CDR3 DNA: TGCGCCAGCAGCGAACCCGCCAGGGACTCGGGCTATGGCTACACCTTC.

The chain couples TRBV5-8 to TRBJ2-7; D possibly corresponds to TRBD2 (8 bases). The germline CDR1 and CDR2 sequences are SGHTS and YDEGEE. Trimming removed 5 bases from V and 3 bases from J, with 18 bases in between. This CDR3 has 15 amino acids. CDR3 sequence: CASSSGRGLGYEQYF. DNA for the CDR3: TGTGCCAGCAGTTCCGGGAGGGGGCTGGGCTACGAGCAGTACTTC. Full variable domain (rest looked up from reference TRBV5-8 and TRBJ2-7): EAGVTQSPTHLIKTRGQQATLRCSPISGHTSVYWYQQALGLGLQFLLWYDEGEERNRGNFPPRFSGRQFPNYSSELNVNALELEDSALYLCASSSGRGLGYEQYFGPGTRLTVT.

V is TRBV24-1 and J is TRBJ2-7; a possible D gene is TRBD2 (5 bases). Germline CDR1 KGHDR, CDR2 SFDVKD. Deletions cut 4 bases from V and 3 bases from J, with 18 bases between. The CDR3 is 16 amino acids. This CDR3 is CATSEGDPSRGYEQYF. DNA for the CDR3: TGTGCCACCAGTGAAGGAGACCCCTCACGGGGCTACGAGCAGTACTTC.

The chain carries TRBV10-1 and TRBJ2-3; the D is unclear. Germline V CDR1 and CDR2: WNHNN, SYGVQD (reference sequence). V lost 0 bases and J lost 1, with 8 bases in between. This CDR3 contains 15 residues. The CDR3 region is CASSESRGGTDTQYF. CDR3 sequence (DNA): TGCGCCAGCAGTGAGTCGCGAGGCGGCACAGATACGCAGTATTTT.

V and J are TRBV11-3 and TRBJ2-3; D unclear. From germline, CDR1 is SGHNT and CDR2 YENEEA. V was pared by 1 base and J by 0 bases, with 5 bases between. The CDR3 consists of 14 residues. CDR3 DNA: TGTGCCAGCAGCTTAGGGAGCAGCACAGATACGCAGTATTTT. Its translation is CASSLGSSTDTQYF.

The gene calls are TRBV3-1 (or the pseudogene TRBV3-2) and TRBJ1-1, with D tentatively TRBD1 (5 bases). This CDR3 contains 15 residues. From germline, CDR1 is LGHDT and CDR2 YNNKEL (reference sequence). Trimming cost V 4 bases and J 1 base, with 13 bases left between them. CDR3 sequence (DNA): TGTGCCAGCAGCCCCCACGACAGACCGAACACTGAAGCTTTCTTT. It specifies CASSPHDRPNTEAFF.

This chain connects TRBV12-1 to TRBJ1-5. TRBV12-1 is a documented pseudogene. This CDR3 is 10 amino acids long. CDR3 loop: CASGLQPQHF. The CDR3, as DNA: TGTGCCAGCGGTCTTCAGCCCCAGCATTTT.

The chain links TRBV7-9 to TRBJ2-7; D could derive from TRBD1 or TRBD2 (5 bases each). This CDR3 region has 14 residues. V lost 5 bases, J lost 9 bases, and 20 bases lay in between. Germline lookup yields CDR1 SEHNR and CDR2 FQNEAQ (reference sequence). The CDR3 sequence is CASSLGAPGLVQYF. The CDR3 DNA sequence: TGTGCCAGCAGCCTCGGGGCTCCAGGGTTGGTGCAGTACTTC.

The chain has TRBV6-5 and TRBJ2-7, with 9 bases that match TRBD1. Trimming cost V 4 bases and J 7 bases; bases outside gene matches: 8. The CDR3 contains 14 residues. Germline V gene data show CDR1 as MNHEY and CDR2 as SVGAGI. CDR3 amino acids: CASSFDRGVGEQYF. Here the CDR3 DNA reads TGTGCCAGCAGTTTTGACAGGGGGGTCGGGGAGCAGTACTTC.

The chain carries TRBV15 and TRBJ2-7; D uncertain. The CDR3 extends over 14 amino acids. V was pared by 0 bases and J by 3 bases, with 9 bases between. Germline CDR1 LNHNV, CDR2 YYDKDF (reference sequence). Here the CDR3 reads CATSRELGNYEQYF. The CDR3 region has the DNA TGTGCCACCAGCAGAGAGCTGGGAAACTACGAGCAGTACTTC.

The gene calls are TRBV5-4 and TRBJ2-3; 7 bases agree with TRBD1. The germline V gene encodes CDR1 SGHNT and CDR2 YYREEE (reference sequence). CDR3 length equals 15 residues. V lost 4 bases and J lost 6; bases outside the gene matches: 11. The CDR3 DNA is TGTGCCAGCAGCATGACCGGGACAGTTGGTGATACGCAGTATTTT. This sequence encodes CASSMTGTVGDTQYF.

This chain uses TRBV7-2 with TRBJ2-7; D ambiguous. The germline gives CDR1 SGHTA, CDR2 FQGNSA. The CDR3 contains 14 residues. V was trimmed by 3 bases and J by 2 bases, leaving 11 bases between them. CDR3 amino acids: CASSLIYSTYEQYF. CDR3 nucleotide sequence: TGTGCCAGCAGCTTGATTTACAGTACCTACGAGCAGTACTTC.

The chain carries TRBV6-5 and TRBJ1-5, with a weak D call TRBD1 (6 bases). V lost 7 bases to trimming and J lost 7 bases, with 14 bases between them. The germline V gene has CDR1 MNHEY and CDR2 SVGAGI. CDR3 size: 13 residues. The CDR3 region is CASKPRGDQPQHF. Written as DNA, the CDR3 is TGTGCCAGCAAGCCCAGGGGAGACCAGCCCCAGCATTTT.

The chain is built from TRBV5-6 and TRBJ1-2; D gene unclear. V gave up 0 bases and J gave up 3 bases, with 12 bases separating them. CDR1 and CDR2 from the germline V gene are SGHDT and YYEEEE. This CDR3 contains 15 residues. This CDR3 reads CASSLVGFPDYGYTF. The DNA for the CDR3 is TGTGCCAGCAGCTTGGTTGGCTTCCCCGACTATGGCTACACCTTC.

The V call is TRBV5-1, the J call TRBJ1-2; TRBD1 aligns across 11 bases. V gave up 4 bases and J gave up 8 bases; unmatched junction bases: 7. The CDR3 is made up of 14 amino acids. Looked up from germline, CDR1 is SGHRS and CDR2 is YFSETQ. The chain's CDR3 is CASSPGQGASGYTF. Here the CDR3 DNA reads TGCGCCAGCAGCCCCGGACAGGGGGCGAGCGGCTACACCTTC.

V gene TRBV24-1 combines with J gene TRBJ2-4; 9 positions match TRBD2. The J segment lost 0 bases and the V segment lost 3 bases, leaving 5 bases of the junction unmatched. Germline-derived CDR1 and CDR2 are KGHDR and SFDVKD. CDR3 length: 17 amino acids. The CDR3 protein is CATSDAGGSLAKNIQYF. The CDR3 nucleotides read TGTGCCACCAGTGATGCGGGAGGGTCACTAGCCAAAAACATTCAGTACTTC.